This T cell receptor (beta chain) is from a study of T cell responses to AZD1222 COVID-19 vaccine (dated by TCRdb to the early 2020s). Context from the whole study: Because spike-specific TCR depth and breadth did not differ between the two schedules, AZD1222 recipients who got a second dose at roughly 4 weeks were pooled with those who got a second dose at roughly 12 weeks. TCR sequencing covered 233 trial participants: 207 given two doses of AZD1222 and 26 given two doses of MenACWY control vaccine. Enrollment into the trials was organized by age into subgroups of 18-55, 56-69 and 70-plus years, and those subgroups contained approximately 150, 30 and 60 TCR-sequenced participants, respectively. The paper's findings and limits, for the study overall: Vaccine-associated CD4 TCRs spanned the whole spike protein, with dominant responses in regions 160-218 and 743-854. Conclusions about previously exposed vaccinees are limited because only 6 or 7 AZD1222 recipients were SARS-CoV-2 seropositive at baseline. Reportedly, almost half of the unique spike-specific TCRs recognized epitopes lying outside the regions that are mutated in the B.1.351 and B.1.1.7 variants. Most participants were white British and females outnumbered males, and the authors suggested that clonal diversity may have been underestimated. The 56-69-year group was small, and its depth increase did not reach significance, likely because of low power. After two AZD1222 doses, both the breadth and the depth of spike-specific TCRs were significantly higher than at day 0 and than in MenACWY recipients. Because no samples from the day 14 peak response were available, repertoires could be characterized only after the peak T cell response.

The CDR3 regions of human TCRbeta chains were analyzed by immunosequencing. In the source study's methods: TCRs in the repertoires were compared against a reference library of SARS-CoV-2-specific TCRs that had been generated with the MIRA antigen-specificity platform. Breadth was defined as the fraction of unique TCRs that were SARS-CoV-2-associated, and depth was defined as the fraction of total T cells that were SARS-CoV-2-associated. Using the MIRA data, every spike-specific TCR was mapped to the spike region that the TCR reacted to and assigned to either a CD4 or a CD8 class. Log10-transformed breadth and depth values were compared by one-way ANOVA with Sidak's multiple comparisons tests. In its TCRdb copy, this immuneACCESS table keeps in-frame sequences only and misses some clones. Where compared with another copy, unresolved V genes explain less than half of these, and the others have no known cause. V and J calls and clone size are those listed in that table; D and trimming were worked out from the DNA. This sample holds about 150,000 clones; approximately 92% were observed only once. The leading ten clones occupy 2.3% of the sample.

The time point label of this sample denotes: baseline before first vaccination. The vaccinee samples were drawn from two UK trials, COV001 and COV002, one of which was a single-blind randomized controlled phase 2/3 trial testing AZD1222 (ChAdOx1 nCoV-19) in healthy adults. For TCRbeta chain sequencing, PBMC samples were collected from trial participants at day 0 and at day 28 after the second dose. With respect to this clone: Its antigen is not yet known. Per-nucleotide qualities are absent, and no much larger clonotype sits a single base away.

Sequencing used peripheral blood, obtained on day 0 of AZD1222 vaccination. The origin of this receptor is an adult in good health.

The DNA sequence is TGTGCCAGCAGCCAAGTTTTTTTGGACGAGCAGTTCTTC. Its product reads: CASSQVFLDEQFF. The rearrangement joined TRBV14 to TRBJ2-1; the D gene cannot be named for sure. Trimming removed 1 base from V and 10 bases from J, leaving 11 bases between the germline ends. The CDR3 has 13 amino acids, counting the end cysteine and phenylalanine. This entry keeps only the CDR3 DNA: 39 bases, framed from base 1. As encoded in the germline V gene, CDR1 is SGHDN while CDR2 is FVKESK.